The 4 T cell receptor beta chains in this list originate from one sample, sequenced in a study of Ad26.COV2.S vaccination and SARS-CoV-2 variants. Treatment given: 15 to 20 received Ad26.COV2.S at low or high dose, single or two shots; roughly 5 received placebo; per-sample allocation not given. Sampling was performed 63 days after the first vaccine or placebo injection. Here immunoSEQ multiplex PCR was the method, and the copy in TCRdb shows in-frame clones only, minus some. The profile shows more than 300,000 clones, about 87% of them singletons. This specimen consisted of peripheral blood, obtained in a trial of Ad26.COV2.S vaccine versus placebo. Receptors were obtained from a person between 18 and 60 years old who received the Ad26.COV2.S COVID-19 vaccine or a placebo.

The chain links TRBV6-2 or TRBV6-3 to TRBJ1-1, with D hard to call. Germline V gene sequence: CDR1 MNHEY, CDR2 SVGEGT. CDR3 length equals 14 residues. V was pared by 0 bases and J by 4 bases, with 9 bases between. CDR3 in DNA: TGTGCCAGCAGTTACTCCCCCCCAAGCACTGAAGCTTTCTTT. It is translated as CASSYSPPSTEAFF.

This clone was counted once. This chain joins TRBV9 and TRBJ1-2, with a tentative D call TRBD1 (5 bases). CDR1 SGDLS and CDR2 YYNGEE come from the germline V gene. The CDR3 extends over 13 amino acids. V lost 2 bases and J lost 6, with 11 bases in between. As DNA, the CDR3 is TGTGCCAGCAGCGTTCAGGGTTTCGATGGCTACACCTTC. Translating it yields CASSVQGFDGYTF.

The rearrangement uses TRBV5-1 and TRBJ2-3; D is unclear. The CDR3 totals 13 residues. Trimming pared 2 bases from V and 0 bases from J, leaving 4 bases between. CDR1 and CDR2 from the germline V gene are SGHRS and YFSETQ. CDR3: CASSLESTDTQYF. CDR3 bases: TGCGCCAGCAGCTTAGAAAGCACAGATACGCAGTATTTT.

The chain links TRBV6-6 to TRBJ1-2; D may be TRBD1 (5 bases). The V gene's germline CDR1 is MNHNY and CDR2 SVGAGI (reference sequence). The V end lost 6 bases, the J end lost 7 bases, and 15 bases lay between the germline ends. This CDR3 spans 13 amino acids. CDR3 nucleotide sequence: TGTGCCAGCAGATACACAGAGAGGGGTGGCTACACCTTC. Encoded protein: CASRYTERGGYTF.